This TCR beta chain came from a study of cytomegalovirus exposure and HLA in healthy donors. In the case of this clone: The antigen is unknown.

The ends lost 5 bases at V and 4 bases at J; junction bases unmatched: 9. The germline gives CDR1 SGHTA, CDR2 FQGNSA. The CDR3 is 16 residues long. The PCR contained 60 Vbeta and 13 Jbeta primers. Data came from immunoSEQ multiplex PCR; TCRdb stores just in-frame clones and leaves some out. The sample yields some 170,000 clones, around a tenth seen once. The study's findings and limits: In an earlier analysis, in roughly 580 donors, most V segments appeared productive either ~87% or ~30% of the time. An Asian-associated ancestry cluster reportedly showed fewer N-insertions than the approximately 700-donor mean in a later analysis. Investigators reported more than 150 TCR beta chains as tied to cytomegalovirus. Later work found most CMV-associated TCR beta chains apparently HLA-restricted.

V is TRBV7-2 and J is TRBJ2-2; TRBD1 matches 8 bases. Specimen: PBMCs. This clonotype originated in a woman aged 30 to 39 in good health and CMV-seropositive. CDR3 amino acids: CASSPRDRMGTGELFF. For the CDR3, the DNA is TGTGCCAGCAGCCCGAGGGACAGGATGGGCACCGGGGAGCTGTTTTTT.